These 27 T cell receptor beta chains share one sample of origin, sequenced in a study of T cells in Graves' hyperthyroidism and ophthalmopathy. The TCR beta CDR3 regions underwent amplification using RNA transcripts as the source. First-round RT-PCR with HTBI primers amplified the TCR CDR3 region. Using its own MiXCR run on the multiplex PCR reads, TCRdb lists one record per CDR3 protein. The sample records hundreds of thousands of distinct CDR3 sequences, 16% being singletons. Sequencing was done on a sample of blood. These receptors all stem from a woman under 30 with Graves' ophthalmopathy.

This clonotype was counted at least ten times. The CDR3 DNA follows: TGTGCCAGCAGCTCCCCCCCGGGTCACTACGAGCAGTACTTC. Translation: CASSSPPGHYEQYF. The gene calls are TRBV7-2 and TRBJ2-7; D call uncertain. Trimming removed 4 bases at V and 3 bases at J, with 13 bases between. This CDR3 has 14 amino acids. CDR1 is SGHTA, CDR2 FQGNSA, per germline. The full variable domain, its missing parts supplied by reference TRBV7-2 and TRBJ2-7, is GAGVSQSPSNKVTEKGKDVELRCDPISGHTALYWYRQSLGQGLEFLIYFQGNSAPDKSGLPSDRFSAERTGGSVSTLTIQRTQQEDSAVYLCASSSPPGHYEQYFGPGTRLTVT.

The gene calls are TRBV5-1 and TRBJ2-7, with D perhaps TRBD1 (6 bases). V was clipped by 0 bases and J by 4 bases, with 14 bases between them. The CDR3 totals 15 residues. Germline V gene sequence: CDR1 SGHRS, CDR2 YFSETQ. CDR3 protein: CASSLEGQKPYEQYF. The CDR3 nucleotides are TGCGCCAGCAGCTTGGAGGGACAAAAACCTTACGAGCAGTACTTC.

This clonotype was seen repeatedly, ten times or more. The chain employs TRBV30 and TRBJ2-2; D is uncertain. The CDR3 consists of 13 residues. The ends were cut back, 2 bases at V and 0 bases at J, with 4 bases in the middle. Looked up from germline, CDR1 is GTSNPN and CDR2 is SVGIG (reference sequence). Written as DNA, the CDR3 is TGTGCCTGGAGTTTCACGAACACCGGGGAGCTGTTTTTT. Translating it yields CAWSFTNTGELFF.

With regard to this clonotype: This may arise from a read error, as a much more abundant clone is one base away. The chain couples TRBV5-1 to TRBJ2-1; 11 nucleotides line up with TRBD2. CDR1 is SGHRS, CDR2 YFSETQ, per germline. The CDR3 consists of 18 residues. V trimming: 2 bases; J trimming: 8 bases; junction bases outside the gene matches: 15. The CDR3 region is CASSFRSSLAGVLDEQFF. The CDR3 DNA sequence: TGCGCCAGCAGCTTCCGCTCATCACTAGCGGGGGTCCTTGATGAGCAGTTCTTC.

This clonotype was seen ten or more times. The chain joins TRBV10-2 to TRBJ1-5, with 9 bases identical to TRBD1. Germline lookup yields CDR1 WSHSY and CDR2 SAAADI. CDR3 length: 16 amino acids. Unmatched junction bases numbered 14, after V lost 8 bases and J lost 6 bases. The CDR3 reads CASGQGHGVGGQPQHF. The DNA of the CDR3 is TGCGCCAGCGGACAGGGGCACGGTGTGGGGGGTCAGCCCCAGCATTTT.

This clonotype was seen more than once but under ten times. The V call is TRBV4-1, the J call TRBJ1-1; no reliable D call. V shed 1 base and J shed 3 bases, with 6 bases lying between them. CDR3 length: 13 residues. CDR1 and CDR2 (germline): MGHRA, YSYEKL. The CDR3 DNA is TGCGCCAGCAGCCAAGTCCCAGACACTGAAGCTTTCTTT. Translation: CASSQVPDTEAFF.

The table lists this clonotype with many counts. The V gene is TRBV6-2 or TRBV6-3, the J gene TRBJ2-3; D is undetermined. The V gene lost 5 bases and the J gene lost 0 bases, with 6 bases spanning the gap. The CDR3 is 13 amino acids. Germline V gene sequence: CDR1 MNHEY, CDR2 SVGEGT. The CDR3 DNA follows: TGTGCCAGCAGTAGAAAGAGCACAGATACGCAGTATTTT. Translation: CASSRKSTDTQYF.

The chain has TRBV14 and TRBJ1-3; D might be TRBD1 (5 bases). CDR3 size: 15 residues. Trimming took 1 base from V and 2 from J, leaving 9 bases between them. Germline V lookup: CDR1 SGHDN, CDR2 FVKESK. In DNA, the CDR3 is TGTGCCAGCAGCCAAGTCGGGGGGGCTGGAAACACCATATATTTT. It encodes CASSQVGGAGNTIYF.

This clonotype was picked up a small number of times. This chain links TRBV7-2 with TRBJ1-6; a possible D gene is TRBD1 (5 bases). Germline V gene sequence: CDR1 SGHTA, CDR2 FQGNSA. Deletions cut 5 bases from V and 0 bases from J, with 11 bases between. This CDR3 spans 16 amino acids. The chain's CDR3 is CASSAGQGSYNSPLHF. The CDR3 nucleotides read TGTGCCAGCAGCGCGGGGCAGGGCTCCTATAATTCACCCCTCCACTTT.

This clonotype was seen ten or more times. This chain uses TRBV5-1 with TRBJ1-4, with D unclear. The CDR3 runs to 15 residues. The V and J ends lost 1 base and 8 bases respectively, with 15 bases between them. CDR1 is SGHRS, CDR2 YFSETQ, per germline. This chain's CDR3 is CASSLRYISFEKLFF. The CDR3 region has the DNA TGCGCCAGCAGCTTGCGATACATAAGCTTCGAAAAACTGTTTTTT.

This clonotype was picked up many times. The CDR3 protein is CASSVGTGEPNTEAFF. The CDR3 DNA sequence: TGTGCCAGCAGCGTTGGGACAGGGGAGCCGAACACTGAAGCTTTCTTT. The chain carries TRBV9 and TRBJ1-1, with 10 bases identical to TRBD1. Per the germline V gene, CDR1 is SGDLS and CDR2 is YYNGEE. The CDR3 covers 16 residues. The trim removed 2 bases at V and 1 base at J, leaving 5 bases unmatched.

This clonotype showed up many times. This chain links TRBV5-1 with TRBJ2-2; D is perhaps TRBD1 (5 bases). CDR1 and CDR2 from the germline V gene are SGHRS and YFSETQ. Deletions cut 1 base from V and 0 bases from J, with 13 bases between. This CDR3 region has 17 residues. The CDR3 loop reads CASSLMGRGPNTGELFF. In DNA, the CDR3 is TGCGCCAGCAGCTTGATGGGAAGGGGCCCGAACACCGGGGAGCTGTTTTTT.

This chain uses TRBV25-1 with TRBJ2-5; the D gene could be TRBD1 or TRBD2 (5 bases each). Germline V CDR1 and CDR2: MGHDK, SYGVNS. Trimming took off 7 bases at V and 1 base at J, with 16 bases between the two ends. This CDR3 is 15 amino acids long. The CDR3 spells CASTRAQGPQETQYF. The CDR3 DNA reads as TGTGCCAGCACCCGTGCCCAGGGACCCCAAGAGACCCAGTACTTC. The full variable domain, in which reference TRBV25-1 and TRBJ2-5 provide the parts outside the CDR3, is EADIYQTPRYLVIGTGKKITLECSQTMGHDKMYWYQQDPGMELHLIHYSYGVNSTEKGDLSSESTVSRIRTEHFPLTLESARPSHTSQYLCASTRAQGPQETQYFGPGTRLLVL.

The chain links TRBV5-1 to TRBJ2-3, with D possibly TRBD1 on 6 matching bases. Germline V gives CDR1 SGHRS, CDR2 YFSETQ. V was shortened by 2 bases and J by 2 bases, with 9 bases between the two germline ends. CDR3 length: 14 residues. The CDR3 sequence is CASSFGQFTDTQYF. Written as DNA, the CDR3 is TGCGCCAGCAGCTTCGGACAGTTCACAGATACGCAGTATTTT.

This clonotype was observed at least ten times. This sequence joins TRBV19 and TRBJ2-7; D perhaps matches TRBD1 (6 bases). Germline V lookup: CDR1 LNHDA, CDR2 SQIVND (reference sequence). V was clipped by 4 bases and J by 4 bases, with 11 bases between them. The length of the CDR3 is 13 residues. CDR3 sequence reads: CASSKSTGYEQYF. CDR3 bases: TGTGCCAGTAGTAAGTCTACAGGGTACGAGCAGTACTTC.

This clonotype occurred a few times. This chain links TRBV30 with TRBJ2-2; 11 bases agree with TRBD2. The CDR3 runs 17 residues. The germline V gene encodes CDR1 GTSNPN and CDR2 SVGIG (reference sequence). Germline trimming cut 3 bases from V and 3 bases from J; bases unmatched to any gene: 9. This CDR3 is CAWRFYGTSGDTGELFF. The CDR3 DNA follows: TGTGCCTGGAGATTTTACGGGACTAGCGGAGACACCGGGGAGCTGTTTTTT.

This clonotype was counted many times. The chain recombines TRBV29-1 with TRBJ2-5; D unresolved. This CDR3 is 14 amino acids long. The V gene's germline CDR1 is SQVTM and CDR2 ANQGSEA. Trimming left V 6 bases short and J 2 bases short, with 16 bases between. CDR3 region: CSVHLLGGQETQYF. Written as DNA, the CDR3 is TGCAGCGTCCACCTTTTGGGCGGACAAGAGACCCAGTACTTC.

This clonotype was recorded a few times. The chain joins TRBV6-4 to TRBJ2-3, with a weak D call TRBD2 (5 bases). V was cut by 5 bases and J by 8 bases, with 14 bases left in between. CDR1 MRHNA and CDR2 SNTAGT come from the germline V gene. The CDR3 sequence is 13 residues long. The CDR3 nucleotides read TGTGCCAGCAGTCTCTCTCCGGGGAGTACGCAGTATTTT. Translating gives CASSLSPGSTQYF.

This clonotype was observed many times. CDR3 protein: CSAGPRGGGTDTQYF. In DNA form, the CDR3 reads TGCAGTGCTGGTCCCCGAGGGGGGGGCACAGATACGCAGTATTTT. This chain connects TRBV20-1 to TRBJ2-3; maybe TRBD2 (7 bases). Germline-derived CDR1 and CDR2 are DFQATT and SNEGSKA (reference sequence). Deletions cut 5 bases from V and 1 base from J, with 16 bases between. The CDR3 sequence is 15 residues long.

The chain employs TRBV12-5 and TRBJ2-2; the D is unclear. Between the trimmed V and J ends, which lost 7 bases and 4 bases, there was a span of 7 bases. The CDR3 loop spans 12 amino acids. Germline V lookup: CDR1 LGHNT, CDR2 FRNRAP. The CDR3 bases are TGTGCTAGTGCTCAACCCACCGGGGAGCTGTTTTTT. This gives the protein CASAQPTGELFF. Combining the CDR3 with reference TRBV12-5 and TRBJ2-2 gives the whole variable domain DARVTQTPRHKVTEMGQEVTMRCQPILGHNTVFWYRQTMMQGLELLAYFRNRAPLDDSGMPKDRFSAEMPDATLATLKIQPSEPRDSAVYFCASAQPTGELFFGEGSRLTVL.

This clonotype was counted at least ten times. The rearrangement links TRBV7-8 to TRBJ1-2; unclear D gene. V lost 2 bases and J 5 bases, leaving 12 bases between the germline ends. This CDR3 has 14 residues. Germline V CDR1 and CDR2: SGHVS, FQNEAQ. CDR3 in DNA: TGTGCCAGCAGCTTATCGGGAGGCCTTTATGGCTACACCTTC. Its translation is CASSLSGGLYGYTF.

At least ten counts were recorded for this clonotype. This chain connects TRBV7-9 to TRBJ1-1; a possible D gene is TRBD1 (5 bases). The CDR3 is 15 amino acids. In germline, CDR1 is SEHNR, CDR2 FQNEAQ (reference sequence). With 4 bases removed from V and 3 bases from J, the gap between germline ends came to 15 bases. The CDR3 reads CASSSGMGGDTEAFF. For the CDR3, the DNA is TGTGCCAGCAGCTCTGGGATGGGGGGGGACACTGAAGCTTTCTTT.

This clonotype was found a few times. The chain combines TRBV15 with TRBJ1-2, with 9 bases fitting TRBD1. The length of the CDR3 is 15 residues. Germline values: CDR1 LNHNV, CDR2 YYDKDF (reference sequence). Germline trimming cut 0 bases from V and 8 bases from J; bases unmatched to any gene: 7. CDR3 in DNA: TGTGCCACCAGCAGAGATAGAGGGACAGGGAACGGCTACACCTTC. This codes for CATSRDRGTGNGYTF.

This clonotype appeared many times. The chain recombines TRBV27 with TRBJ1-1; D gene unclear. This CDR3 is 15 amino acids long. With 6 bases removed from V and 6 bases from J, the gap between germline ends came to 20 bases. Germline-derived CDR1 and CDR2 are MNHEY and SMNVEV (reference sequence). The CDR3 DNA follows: TGTGCCAGCAGCCGAGGGTTTACGGGCGAGGCTGAAGCTTTCTTT. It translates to CASSRGFTGEAEAFF.

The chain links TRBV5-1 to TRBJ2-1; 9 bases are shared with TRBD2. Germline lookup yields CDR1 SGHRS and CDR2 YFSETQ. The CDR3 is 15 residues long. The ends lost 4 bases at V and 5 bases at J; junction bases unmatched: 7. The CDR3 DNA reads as TGCGCCAGCAGCCTCGTAGCGGGGGAGAACAATGAGCAGTTCTTC. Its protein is CASSLVAGENNEQFF.

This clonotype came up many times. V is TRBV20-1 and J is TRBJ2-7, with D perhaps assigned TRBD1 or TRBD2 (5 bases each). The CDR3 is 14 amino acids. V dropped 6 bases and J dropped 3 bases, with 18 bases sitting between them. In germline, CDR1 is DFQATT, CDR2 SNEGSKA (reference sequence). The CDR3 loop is CSATPGTVSYEQYF. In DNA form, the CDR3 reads TGCAGTGCCACCCCCGGGACCGTTAGCTACGAGCAGTACTTC.

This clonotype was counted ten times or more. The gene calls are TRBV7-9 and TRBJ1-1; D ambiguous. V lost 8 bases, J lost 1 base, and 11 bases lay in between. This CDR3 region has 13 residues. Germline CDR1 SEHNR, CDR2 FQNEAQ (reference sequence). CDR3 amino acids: CASSWHQNTEAFF. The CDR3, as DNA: TGTGCCAGCTCTTGGCACCAGAACACTGAAGCTTTCTTT.